These 17 T cell receptor beta chains came from one sample sequenced in a study of CD4+ T cells in melanoma. Libraries were prepared by immunoSEQ multiplex PCR; TCRdb keeps only in-frame clonotypes and omits some of them. The sample has some 120,000 clones, roughly 90% seen once; the top ten hold roughly 3.5%. The specimen sequenced was peripheral blood. These receptors were taken from a human donor with melanoma.

V usage is TRBV6-4 and J usage is TRBJ1-2; TRBD1 agrees at 8 bases. V gave up 6 bases and J gave up 5 bases; unmatched junction bases: 11. The V gene's germline CDR1 is MRHNA and CDR2 SNTAGT. CDR3 length equals 15 residues. This CDR3 is CASSNTPTGEYGYTF. CDR3 DNA: TGTGCCAGCAGCAACACACCGACAGGGGAATATGGCTACACCTTC.

V usage is TRBV6-1 and J usage is TRBJ2-7, with D unclear. Germline V gives CDR1 MNHNS, CDR2 SASEGT. This CDR3 is built from 12 residues. The V gene lost 7 bases and the J gene lost 5 bases, with 12 bases spanning the gap. The CDR3 nucleotides read TGTGCCAGCACTGGGCAACGAAACGAGCAGTACTTC. Translated: CASTGQRNEQYF.

The chain has TRBV6-1 and TRBJ1-2; D not resolved. The CDR3 spans 14 residues. Trimming left V 1 base short and J 0 bases short, with 6 bases between. The germline gives CDR1 MNHNS, CDR2 SASEGT. DNA of the CDR3: TGTGCCAGCAGTGAAGGCAGGACTAACTATGGCTACACCTTC. This sequence encodes CASSEGRTNYGYTF.

The chain employs TRBV9 and TRBJ1-2; D gene unclear. The V and J ends lost 0 bases and 5 bases respectively, with 14 bases between them. CDR3 length: 15 residues. Germline values: CDR1 SGDLS, CDR2 YYNGEE. CDR3 amino acids: CASSVDLGRGYGYTF. The CDR3 DNA is TGTGCCAGCAGCGTAGATCTAGGGCGCGGGTATGGCTACACCTTC.

The chain is built from TRBV4-1 and TRBJ2-2; 12 bases are shared with TRBD2. Germline loops: CDR1 MGHRA, CDR2 YSYEKL. This CDR3 has 18 amino acids. The junction had 8 bases not matched to a gene; V was cut back by 0 bases and J by 6 bases. The CDR3 spells CASSQDGASGRAPGELFF. The CDR3 DNA is TGCGCCAGCAGCCAAGATGGGGCTAGCGGGAGGGCCCCCGGGGAGCTGTTTTTT.

The rearrangement joins TRBV6-6 to TRBJ2-2; 10 bases agree with TRBD2. Germline CDR1 is MNHNY and CDR2 is SVGAGI (reference sequence). This CDR3 contains 15 residues. Trimming removed 7 bases from V and 4 bases from J; junction bases left unmatched: 6. The CDR3 protein is CASTERGGGTGELFF. CDR3 DNA sequence: TGTGCCAGCACCGAGCGGGGGGGCGGCACCGGGGAGCTGTTTTTT.

The table lists this clone with a few counts. The rearrangement links TRBV6-1 to TRBJ1-1; TRBD1 is a possible D gene (5 bases). The CDR3 length is 13 residues. The ends were cut back, 2 bases at V and 8 bases at J, with 12 bases in the middle. Germline V gene sequence: CDR1 MNHNS, CDR2 SASEGT. In DNA, the CDR3 is TGTGCCAGCAGTGAAAACTGGCAGGGAGAAGCTTTCTTT. It specifies CASSENWQGEAFF.

The J gene is TRBJ2-7, the V gene TRBV5-8, with D possibly called TRBD1 or TRBD2 (5 bases each). Trimming cost V 0 bases and J 6 bases, with 16 bases left between them. The CDR3 runs to 15 residues. Germline V gene data show CDR1 as SGHTS and CDR2 as YDEGEE. CDR3 coding DNA: TGTGCCAGCAGCTTGGCAGTGTCAGGGAGAGGCGAGCAGTACTTC. Its protein product is CASSLAVSGRGEQYF.

The chain carries TRBV19 and TRBJ1-1, with TRBD1 identical over 7 bases. The V and J ends lost 6 bases and 3 bases, in that order; junction bases with no gene match: 4. Germline V gene sequence: CDR1 LNHDA, CDR2 SQIVND (reference sequence). This CDR3 has 13 residues. The CDR3 nucleotides are TGTGCCAGTAGGGCAGGGGGATACACTGAAGCTTTCTTT. Encoded protein: CASRAGGYTEAFF.

The chain combines TRBV4-3 with TRBJ1-2; TRBD1 matches 8 bases. The CDR3 sequence is 14 residues long. V shed 4 bases, J shed 7 bases, and the junction held 8 bases outside the gene matches. CDR1 LGHNA and CDR2 YSLEER come from the germline V gene. DNA of the CDR3: TGCGCCAGCAGCCCACGGACAGGGAGAGTTGGCTACACCTTC. Its translation is CASSPRTGRVGYTF.

This chain joins TRBV9 and TRBJ2-2; 7 positions match TRBD1. J lost 7 bases, V lost 0 bases, and 0 bases had no gene match. In germline, CDR1 is SGDLS, CDR2 YYNGEE. The CDR3 consists of 13 residues. CDR3 DNA: TGTGCCAGCAGCGTAGCAGGGGGCGGGGAGCTGTTTTTT. Protein product: CASSVAGGGELFF.

This rearrangement joins TRBV19 to TRBJ1-2; no clear D gene. The CDR3 length is 14 residues. V lost 7 bases and J lost 8, with 20 bases in between. Germline CDR1 reads LNHDA; CDR2 reads SQIVND (reference sequence). The CDR3 loop is CASTVQMGASGYTF. CDR3 in DNA: TGTGCCAGTACCGTACAGATGGGTGCGTCGGGCTACACCTTC.

This clone has just one count. V and J are TRBV6-6 and TRBJ2-4, with 7 nucleotides matching TRBD1. The CDR3 contains 14 residues. Looked up from germline, CDR1 is MNHNY and CDR2 is SVGAGI (reference sequence). The J segment lost 6 bases and the V segment lost 0 bases, leaving 2 bases of the junction unmatched. The CDR3, as DNA: TGTGCCAGCAGTTACTCCGAGGGGGCAAACATTCAGTACTTC. Amino acids: CASSYSEGANIQYF.

The rearrangement links TRBV5-4 to TRBJ1-2; D not certain. The V gene's germline CDR1 is SGHNT and CDR2 YYREEE (reference sequence). The germline V and J ends were trimmed by 3 bases and 4 bases, with 10 bases remaining between them. This CDR3 is 13 amino acids long. CDR3 sequence (DNA): TGTGCCAGCAGCTCGGTTGGGGTCTATGGCTACACCTTC. It encodes CASSSVGVYGYTF. The complete variable domain, with remaining parts taken from reference TRBV5-4 and TRBJ1-2, reads ETGVTQSPTHLIKTRGQQVTLRCSSQSGHNTVSWYQQALGQGPQFIFQYYREEENGRGNFPPRFSGLQFPNYSSELNVNALELDDSALYLCASSSVGVYGYTFGSGTRLTVV.

This clone was detected once. The V gene is TRBV5-4, the J gene TRBJ2-2; D is possibly TRBD2 (6 bases). This CDR3 spans 15 amino acids. V lost 1 base, J lost 5 bases, and 12 bases lay in between. Germline V gene lookup returns CDR1 SGHNT and CDR2 YYREEE (reference sequence). The CDR3 sequence is CASSLTGGRTGELFF. Written as DNA, the CDR3 is TGTGCCAGCAGCTTGACAGGAGGGAGAACCGGGGAGCTGTTTTTT.

The V and J genes are TRBV2 and TRBJ2-7; D not certain. Per germline, CDR1 SNHLY and CDR2 FYNNEI. Trimming removed 3 bases from V and 4 bases from J, with 10 bases in between. The CDR3 consists of 13 residues. CDR3 in amino acids: CASSDWSAYEQYF. The CDR3 DNA follows: TGTGCCAGCAGTGACTGGTCAGCGTACGAGCAGTACTTC. Combining the CDR3 with reference TRBV2 and TRBJ2-7 gives the whole variable domain EPEVTQTPSHQVTQMGQEVILRCVPISNHLYFYWYRQILGQKVEFLVSFYNNEISEKSEIFDDQFSVERPDGSNFTLKIRSTKLEDSAMYFCASSDWSAYEQYFGPGTRLTVT.

The rearrangement uses TRBV7-3 and TRBJ2-1; 9 nucleotides match TRBD2. CDR3 size: 16 residues. Germline-derived CDR1 and CDR2 are SGHTA and FQGTGA. After removal of 8 bases from V and 8 bases from J, the junction contained 16 bases not matched to a gene. The CDR3 reads CASQIGGRGRGDEQFF. The CDR3 DNA is TGTGCCAGCCAGATCGGGGGTCGCGGGAGGGGCGATGAGCAGTTCTTC.